A selection of T cell receptor beta chains follows, all from one sample in a study of T-cell memory formation after mild COVID-19. TCRdb reprocessed the 5' RACE reads with MiXCR, giving one entry per CDR3 protein. Among a few hundred thousand distinct CDR3 sequences listed, under 25% were seen once. The sequenced sample consisted of PBMCs or a T cell subset sorted from them (not recorded which). The source is an adult woman who had mild COVID-19 (a few samples of this study predate the infection). Cell type and time point are not known. CDR3s include the opening cysteine and the closing phenylalanine or tryptophan. The D gene is left open where the match is weak.

NA,TRBV30,TRBJ2-1,CAWRSEGGEQFF
NA,TRBV5-1,TRBJ2-2,CASSLESTGELFF
TRBD2,TRBV12-3/TRBV12-4,TRBJ2-1,CASREGTSGRVPFF
NA,TRBV5-1,TRBJ2-3,CASNQDPKSTDTQYF
NA,TRBV11-2,TRBJ2-3,CASSLDQPGITDTQYF
TRBD2,TRBV7-3,TRBJ2-1,CASSLRVSGIRGNEQFF
NA,TRBV4-1,TRBJ2-7,CASSPLPRGFSYEQYF
TRBD1,TRBV19,TRBJ1-5,CASSDRGLEQPQHF
NA,TRBV20-1,TRBJ1-5,CSARNDPNQPQHF
TRBD2,TRBV7-2,TRBJ2-1,CASSLGRSSGSNEQFF
NA,TRBV12-3/TRBV12-4,TRBJ1-4,CASSRQTLNEKLFF
NA,TRBV20-1,TRBJ1-4,CSAYSIAEGTNEKLFF
NA,TRBV7-8,TRBJ2-7,CASSSRVGFYEQYF
NA,TRBV5-1,TRBJ1-1,CASSPGTNLNTEAFF
NA,TRBV7-8,TRBJ1-2,CASSASGASYGYTF
NA,TRBV9,TRBJ2-2,CASSVWSGELFF
TRBD1,TRBV5-1,TRBJ1-4,CASSPGQGATNEKLFF
NA,TRBV3-1,TRBJ1-1,CASSPSQGGTEAFF
TRBD1,TRBV6-5,TRBJ1-2,CASSYSIPRDRGGGYTF